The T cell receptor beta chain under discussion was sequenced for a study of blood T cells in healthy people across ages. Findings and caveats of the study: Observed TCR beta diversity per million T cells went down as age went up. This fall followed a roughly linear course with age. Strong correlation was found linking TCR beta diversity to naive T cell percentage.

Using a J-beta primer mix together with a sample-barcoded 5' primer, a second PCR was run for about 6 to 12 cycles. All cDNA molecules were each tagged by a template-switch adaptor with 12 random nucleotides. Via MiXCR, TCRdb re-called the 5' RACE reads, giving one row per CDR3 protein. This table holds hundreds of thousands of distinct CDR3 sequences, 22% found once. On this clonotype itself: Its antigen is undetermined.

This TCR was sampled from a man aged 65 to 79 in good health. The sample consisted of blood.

CDR3 amino acids: CSVEAGTSGSYEQYF. Written as DNA, the CDR3 is TGCAGCGTTGAAGCCGGGACTAGCGGGAGCTACGAGCAGTACTTC. The rearrangement uses TRBV29-1 and TRBJ2-5; 14 positions match TRBD2. The DNA end is a closer match to TRBJ2-7, so the J assignment may be wrong. Looked up from germline, CDR1 is SQVTM and CDR2 is ANQGSEA. The CDR3 has 15 amino acids.